This TCR beta chain is drawn from a study of T-cell reconstitution after alpha-beta-depleted transplantation in children. Notes on this clonotype: What it binds is not known. A much larger clone lies a single base off, so this may be a read error.

From germline, CDR1 is DFQATT and CDR2 SNEGSKA (reference sequence). The V gene lost 7 bases and the J gene lost 1 base, with 17 bases spanning the gap. The CDR3 loop spans 15 amino acids. Unique molecular identifiers were incorporated into the prepared TCRbeta library. A single record per CDR3 protein comes from TCRdb applying MiXCR to the PCR reads. The top ten clones hold over 10% of a sample with about 170,000 distinct CDR3 sequences, 11% of them seen once. General study points: Surviving thymic progenitors and recipient T cells were the source of high TCRbeta diversity at day 60 in some patients. The study reportedly traced alpha-beta T cells about two months after transplant to several hundred expanded graft clones.

The material sequenced was PBMCs, taken before TCRalphabeta/CD19-depleted stem cell transplant. This TCR came from a boy aged 2 to 9 with acute myeloid leukemia, due to receive a stem cell transplant. V gene TRBV20-1 combines with J gene TRBJ2-1; D ambiguous. The CDR3 reads CSGVLPHPSYNEQFF. Written as DNA, the CDR3 is TGCAGTGGGGTACTACCTCATCCGTCCTACAATGAGCAGTTCTTC.